Each of the 22 T cell receptor beta chains below was sequenced from the same sample in a study of T cell repertoires in cytomegalovirus infection. TCRdb recomputed calls from the reads with MiXCR, one row per CDR3 protein. The sample yields 250,000 to 300,000 distinct CDR3 sequences, about 23% seen once. Sequenced input: PBMCs. These receptors originate from a human donor in good health (CMV status not recorded). Some clones in this sample may be carry-over from other donors' samples.

The J gene is TRBJ1-1, the V gene TRBV13; D is unclear. CDR1 and CDR2 (germline): PRHDT, FYEKMQ (reference sequence). The length of the CDR3 is 17 residues. V lost 6 bases, J lost 5 bases, and 25 bases lay in between. This chain's CDR3 is CASSTMVASRGGTEAFF. The DNA for the CDR3 is TGTGCCAGCAGTACTATGGTGGCATCCCGAGGAGGGACTGAAGCTTTCTTT.

V gene TRBV29-1 combines with J gene TRBJ1-1, with 8 bases that match TRBD1. This CDR3 has 12 residues. Germline V gene lookup returns CDR1 SQVTM and CDR2 ANQGSEA. V shed 5 bases, J shed 5 bases, and the junction held 4 bases outside the gene matches. In DNA, the CDR3 is TGCAGCGTTAGGACAGGGATAACTGAAGCTTTCTTT. Amino acids: CSVRTGITEAFF. The complete variable domain, with remaining parts taken from reference TRBV29-1 and TRBJ1-1, reads SAVISQKPSRDICQRGTSLTIQCQVDSQVTMMFWYRQQPGQSLTLIATANQGSEATYESGFVIDKFPISRPNLTFSTLTVSNMSPEDSSIYLCSVRTGITEAFFGQGTRLTVV.

There are a few counts of this clonotype. V and J are TRBV6-8 and TRBJ2-2, with 14 bases identical to TRBD2. The V gene's germline CDR1 is MNHGY and CDR2 SAAAGT. With 4 bases clipped from V and 5 bases from J, the junction kept 9 bases outside the gene matches. There are 18 residues in the CDR3. The CDR3 nucleotides are TGTGCCAGCAGTTCCTACGGACTAGCGGGAGGTAGAACCGGGGAGCTGTTTTTT. It encodes CASSSYGLAGGRTGELFF.

This chain uses TRBV6-6 with TRBJ1-5, with TRBD1 as a possible D gene (6 bases). The germline V gene has CDR1 MNHNY and CDR2 SVGAGI (reference sequence). V was trimmed by 2 bases and J by 9 bases, leaving 11 bases between them. The CDR3 is 13 amino acids. CDR3 in amino acids: CASSYRQELPQHF. In nucleotides, the CDR3 is TGTGCCAGCAGTTACCGACAGGAGCTGCCCCAGCATTTT.

This chain uses TRBV28 with TRBJ1-1; 10 positions agree with TRBD1. The CDR3 totals 16 residues. CDR1 is MDHEN and CDR2 is SYDVKM in the germline V gene. The junction had 12 bases not matched to a gene; V was cut back by 6 bases and J by 5 bases. As DNA, the CDR3 is TGTGCCAGCAGCCCGGCAGGGACAGGGGTTGGAACTGAAGCTTTCTTT. This codes for CASSPAGTGVGTEAFF.

This clonotype has a count of ten or more. CDR3 nucleotides: TGTGCCAGCAGCCCCGGGGGCGGGGCCTCTGGGGCCAACGTCCTGACTTTC. It specifies CASSPGGGASGANVLTF. The chain employs TRBV7-2 and TRBJ2-6; D possibly uses TRBD1 or TRBD2 (6 bases each). Trimming removed 5 bases at V and 0 bases at J, with 14 bases between. The V gene's germline CDR1 is SGHTA and CDR2 FQGNSA. The CDR3 is 17 amino acids.

The table lists this clonotype with many counts. The rearrangement joins TRBV7-8 to TRBJ1-5; D may be TRBD1 (6 bases). CDR1 and CDR2 from the germline V gene are SGHVS and FQNEAQ. Trimming removed 1 base from V and 1 base from J, with 11 bases in between. CDR3 length equals 16 residues. The CDR3 DNA sequence: TGTGCCAGCAGCTTAGATCGGGGGGCGAGCAATCAGCCCCAGCATTTT. This translates into CASSLDRGASNQPQHF.

This clonotype came up many times. The rearrangement uses TRBV7-2 and TRBJ2-1; perhaps TRBD2 as D (5 bases). The CDR3 sequence is 14 residues long. With 3 bases removed from V and 4 bases from J, the gap between germline ends came to 10 bases. Germline-derived CDR1 and CDR2 are SGHTA and FQGNSA. The CDR3 here is CASSFSGGYNEQFF. The CDR3 DNA reads as TGTGCCAGCAGCTTTTCGGGCGGGTACAATGAGCAGTTCTTC.

Regarding this clonotype: This could be a read error, since a much larger clone is one nucleotide away. It is likely a read error, because the conserved phenylalanine at the end of the CDR3 is missing. The V gene is TRBV7-2, the J gene TRBJ2-1; D is possibly TRBD2 (5 bases). Per germline, CDR1 SGHTA and CDR2 FQGNSA. The CDR3 runs to 15 residues. The germline V and J ends were trimmed by 2 bases and 0 bases, with 8 bases remaining between them. CDR3 loop: CASSLRADSYNEQFL. The CDR3 DNA follows: TGTGCCAGCAGCTTAAGAGCGGACTCCTACAATGAGCAGTTCTTA.

Concerning this clonotype itself: It is likely a read error, because the conserved phenylalanine at the end of the CDR3 is missing. The CDR3 here is CASSQGQSSGNTIYL. CDR3 in DNA: TGTGCCAGCAGCCAAGGACAGAGCTCTGGAAACACCATATATTTA. The chain recombines TRBV3-1 with TRBJ1-3; D perhaps matches TRBD1 (5 bases). V was trimmed by 1 base and J by 0 bases, leaving 7 bases between them. The CDR3 contains 15 residues. Germline assignment: CDR1 LGHDT and CDR2 YNNKEL (reference sequence).

The chain combines TRBV20-1 with TRBJ1-5; D is unclear. The length of the CDR3 is 14 residues. The ends were cut back, 0 bases at V and 0 bases at J, with 6 bases in the middle. The germline V gene encodes CDR1 DFQATT and CDR2 SNEGSKA (reference sequence). The CDR3 protein is CSARDQGSNQPQHF. CDR3 sequence (DNA): TGCAGTGCTAGAGATCAAGGTAGCAATCAGCCCCAGCATTTT.

The chain combines TRBV28 with TRBJ2-2, with D perhaps being TRBD1 or TRBD2 (5 bases each). The CDR3 extends over 15 amino acids. In germline, CDR1 is MDHEN, CDR2 SYDVKM. Trimming left V 3 bases short and J 13 bases short, with 21 bases between. For the CDR3, the DNA is TGTGCCAGCAGTTTGACGGGGCGACCTCCCTTGGGGCTGTTTTTT. It specifies CASSLTGRPPLGLFF.

This clonotype was recorded a few times. V and J are TRBV4-1 and TRBJ2-7, with D hard to call. The CDR3 has 15 residues. Germline V gene sequence: CDR1 MGHRA, CDR2 YSYEKL. The V end lost 1 base, the J end lost 2 bases, and 12 bases lay between the germline ends. The CDR3 sequence is CASSQVTRTTYEQYF. The CDR3 nucleotides read TGCGCCAGCAGCCAAGTTACACGTACAACCTACGAGCAGTACTTC.

This clonotype has a count of ten or more. V usage is TRBV7-2 and J usage is TRBJ1-1; 8 nucleotides line up with TRBD1. From germline, CDR1 is SGHTA and CDR2 FQGNSA. This CDR3 comprises 15 residues. Trimming took 2 bases from V and 1 from J; bases not matched to a gene: 3. The CDR3 region is CASSLPGGSNTEAFF. For the CDR3, the DNA is TGTGCCAGCAGCTTACCAGGGGGCTCGAACACTGAAGCTTTCTTT.

This clonotype came up a few times. The chain has TRBV5-6 and TRBJ2-7, with D perhaps assigned TRBD1 or TRBD2 (6 bases each). The CDR3 contains 14 residues. The V end was cut by 0 bases, the J end by 6 bases, with 13 bases between. Per the germline V gene, CDR1 is SGHDT and CDR2 is YYEEEE. CDR3 sequence reads: CASSLAGARREQYF. The CDR3, as DNA: TGTGCCAGCAGCTTGGCGGGGGCGAGACGCGAGCAGTACTTC.

The chain combines TRBV7-2 with TRBJ2-5; TRBD1 might be the D (6 bases). V lost 1 base to trimming and J lost 4 bases, with 25 bases between them. The CDR3 covers 19 residues. Germline CDR1 reads SGHTA; CDR2 reads FQGNSA. CDR3 sequence (DNA): TGTGCCAGCAGCTTAGTAGGGGGACCAACCCCGGGCAATTCAGAGACCCAGTACTTC. Protein: CASSLVGGPTPGNSETQYF.

The chain recombines TRBV7-9 with TRBJ2-7; 13 bases map to TRBD2. This CDR3 region has 16 residues. J gave up 4 bases and V 5 bases, and 8 bases lay outside the gene matches. From germline, CDR1 is SEHNR and CDR2 FQNEAQ (reference sequence). In DNA, the CDR3 is TGTGCCAGCAGCCACGGACTAGCGGGGGCCGTATACGAGCAGTACTTC. It translates to CASSHGLAGAVYEQYF. The variable domain in full, completed from reference TRBV7-9 and TRBJ2-7, reads DTGVSQNPRHKITKRGQNVTFRCDPISEHNRLYWYRQTLGQGPEFLTYFQNEAQLEKSRLLSDRFSAERPKGSFSTLEIQRTEQGDSAMYLCASSHGLAGAVYEQYFGPGTRLTVT.

This chain connects TRBV14 to TRBJ2-1, with 11 bases matching TRBD2. Germline V gene lookup returns CDR1 SGHDN and CDR2 FVKESK. The CDR3 spans 15 residues. Trimming removed 2 bases from V and 7 bases from J; junction bases left unmatched: 4. For the CDR3, the DNA is TGTGCCAGCAGCCAAAACCGACTAGCGGGGAATGAGCAGTTCTTC. Protein: CASSQNRLAGNEQFF.

The sample holds a few counts of this clonotype. The V call is TRBV12-3 or TRBV12-4, the J call TRBJ2-7; no firm D call. With 4 bases removed from V and 6 bases from J, the gap between germline ends came to 7 bases. This CDR3 contains 11 residues. The CDR3 is CASSSRREQYF. Here the CDR3 DNA reads TGTGCCAGCAGTTCACGCCGCGAGCAGTACTTC.

This clonotype has at least ten counts. V gene TRBV7-2 combines with J gene TRBJ1-2, with D hard to call. Trimming left V 1 base short and J 2 bases short, with 11 bases between. Germline V CDR1 and CDR2: SGHTA, FQGNSA. The CDR3 runs to 15 residues. The CDR3 loop is CASSLGVGQNYGYTF. In DNA form, the CDR3 reads TGTGCCAGCAGCTTAGGCGTAGGGCAGAACTATGGCTACACCTTC.

The V call is TRBV29-1, the J call TRBJ2-1; possible D gene TRBD2, 6 bases. Trimming shortened V by 8 bases and J by 5 bases, and 22 bases separated the two germline ends. Germline CDR1 SQVTM, CDR2 ANQGSEA. The CDR3 totals 15 residues. In DNA, the CDR3 is TGCAGCCTCACTGGAGGCGCCGGGGGTCACAATGAGCAGTTCTTC. It translates to CSLTGGAGGHNEQFF.

This clonotype was observed many times. V is TRBV6-1 and J is TRBJ2-3, with D possibly matching TRBD2 (6 bases). The germline CDR1 and CDR2 sequences are MNHNS and SASEGT. The ends were cut back, 4 bases at V and 0 bases at J, with 14 bases in the middle. The CDR3 totals 16 residues. DNA for the CDR3: TGTGCCAGCAGTGCGATGGGGGGAGAGAGCACAGATACGCAGTATTTT. Translation: CASSAMGGESTDTQYF.